Shown below are 25 T cell receptor beta chains from a single sample sequenced in a study of blood T cell repertoires in COVID-19. The data were produced by immunoSEQ multiplex PCR, yet TCRdb's version contains in-frame clones alone and is incomplete. The table shows about 41,000 clones, with around 83% occurring only once. The source material was peripheral blood. These receptors were taken from a woman older than 75 with active or convalescent COVID-19.

J is TRBJ2-1 and V is TRBV19; 7 bases fit TRBD1. CDR1 LNHDA and CDR2 SQIVND come from the germline V gene (reference sequence). Trimming removed 5 bases from V and 2 bases from J; junction bases left unmatched: 6. The CDR3 has 15 residues. CDR3: CASSPDRETYNEQFF. The CDR3 bases are TGTGCCAGTAGTCCCGACAGGGAGACCTACAATGAGCAGTTCTTC.

The rearrangement joins TRBV29-1 to TRBJ2-1; 11 positions agree with TRBD2. J lost 7 bases, V lost 3 bases, and 8 bases had no gene match. The CDR3 spans 15 residues. Germline CDR1 and CDR2: SQVTM and ANQGSEA. The CDR3 here is CSVDGTSGLRNEQFF. The CDR3 DNA reads TGCAGCGTTGACGGGACTAGCGGCCTTCGGAATGAGCAGTTCTTC.

The V gene is TRBV6-1, the J gene TRBJ2-7; 9 bases map to TRBD1. The J segment lost 2 bases and the V segment lost 3 bases, leaving 8 bases of the junction unmatched. The CDR3 consists of 16 residues. CDR1 is MNHNS, CDR2 SASEGT, per germline. The CDR3 sequence: CASSDAGTGSPYEQYF. The CDR3 DNA reads TGTGCCAGCAGTGACGCCGGGACAGGGAGCCCCTACGAGCAGTACTTC.

The rearrangement links TRBV7-9 to TRBJ1-1, with 9 bases aligning to TRBD1. Looked up from germline, CDR1 is SEHNR and CDR2 is FQNEAQ (reference sequence). V shed 5 bases, J shed 4 bases, and the junction held 8 bases outside the gene matches. The CDR3 covers 15 residues. DNA for the CDR3: TGTGCCAGCAGCATTCAACAGGGGGCGGCCACTGAAGCTTTCTTT. Its protein is CASSIQQGAATEAFF.

Only one count was recorded for this clone. The genes are TRBV27 and TRBJ2-3; D remains ambiguous. CDR1 MNHEY and CDR2 SMNVEV come from the germline V gene (reference sequence). V was clipped by 5 bases and J by 9 bases, with 15 bases between them. The CDR3 contains 13 residues. The CDR3 sequence: CASSPRELVTQYF. The CDR3 DNA reads TGTGCCAGCAGTCCCCGCGAGTTAGTGACGCAGTATTTT.

The chain couples TRBV27 to TRBJ2-7; 8 bases are shared with TRBD1. The CDR3 is made up of 14 amino acids. With 3 bases clipped from V and 6 bases from J, the junction kept 7 bases outside the gene matches. CDR1 MNHEY and CDR2 SMNVEV come from the germline V gene (reference sequence). CDR3 nucleotide sequence: TGTGCCAGCAGTTTCTTCCAGGGGGCAGGCGAGCAGTACTTC. Its protein is CASSFFQGAGEQYF.

The chain has TRBV5-4 and TRBJ2-1; 8 nucleotides match TRBD2. The J segment lost 4 bases and the V segment lost 10 bases, leaving 10 bases of the junction unmatched. The CDR3 has 14 residues. Germline loops: CDR1 SGHNT, CDR2 YYREEE (reference sequence). The CDR3 sequence: CAWFLAGLYNEQFF. As DNA, the CDR3 is TGTGCCTGGTTCCTAGCGGGCCTATACAATGAGCAGTTCTTC.

The chain is built from TRBV5-4 and TRBJ1-6; 8 nucleotides agree with TRBD1. This CDR3 contains 16 residues. Germline lookup yields CDR1 SGHNT and CDR2 YYREEE (reference sequence). The V segment lost 3 bases and the J segment 5 bases; nucleotides outside the gene matches: 7. The CDR3 DNA reads TGTGCCAGCAGCTGGGCAGGACAGGGAGATAATTCACCCCTCCACTTT. It encodes CASSWAGQGDNSPLHF. Complete variable domain (other parts from reference TRBV5-4 and TRBJ1-6): ETGVTQSPTHLIKTRGQQVTLRCSSQSGHNTVSWYQQALGQGPQFIFQYYREEENGRGNFPPRFSGLQFPNYSSELNVNALELDDSALYLCASSWAGQGDNSPLHFGNGTRLTVT.

The V call is TRBV27, the J call TRBJ2-7; D is perhaps TRBD2 (6 bases). Germline V lookup: CDR1 MNHEY, CDR2 SMNVEV (reference sequence). V was trimmed by 5 bases and J by 11 bases, leaving 16 bases between them. The CDR3 runs to 12 residues. This CDR3 reads CASSTRWGEEYF. CDR3 nucleotides: TGTGCCAGCAGTACACGGTGGGGGGAGGAGTACTTC.

This chain uses TRBV9 with TRBJ1-6; 10 bases agree with TRBD1. Germline-derived CDR1 and CDR2 are SGDLS and YYNGEE. The CDR3 loop spans 15 amino acids. Trimming removed 3 bases from V and 7 bases from J; junction bases left unmatched: 4. The DNA for the CDR3 is TGTGCCAGCAGCGCATCGGGACAGGGGAATTCACCCCTCCACTTT. It is translated as CASSASGQGNSPLHF.

This chain connects TRBV7-8 to TRBJ2-4; 8 positions agree with TRBD1. Germline CDR1 SGHVS, CDR2 FQNEAQ. CDR3 length equals 13 residues. V was clipped by 5 bases and J by 7 bases; unmatched bases: 4. DNA of the CDR3: TGTGCCAGCAGCCAGGACAGGGTCAACATTCAGTACTTC. Amino acids: CASSQDRVNIQYF. Drawing the rest from reference TRBV7-8 and TRBJ2-4, the complete variable domain is GAGVSQSPRYKVAKRGQDVALRCDPISGHVSLFWYQQALGQGPEFLTYFQNEAQLDKSGLPSDRFFAERPEGSVSTLKIQRTQQEDSAVYLCASSQDRVNIQYFGAGTRLSVL.

The chain is built from TRBV30 and TRBJ2-3, with D possibly TRBD2 on 6 matching bases. The V end was cut by 3 bases, the J end by 3 bases, with 10 bases between. The germline CDR1 and CDR2 sequences are GTSNPN and SVGIG (reference sequence). The CDR3 contains 13 residues. CDR3 sequence reads: CAWSGRRTDTQYF. CDR3 coding DNA: TGTGCCTGGAGCGGGAGAAGGACAGATACGCAGTATTTT. The whole variable domain, filled in from reference TRBV30 and TRBJ2-3, reads SQTIHQWPATLVQPVGSPLSLECTVEGTSNPNLYWYRQAAGRGLQLLFYSVGIGQISSEVPQNLSASRPQDRQFILSSKKLLLSDSGFYLCAWSGRRTDTQYFGPGTRLTVL.

V gene TRBV11-2 combines with J gene TRBJ1-1; 9 bases map to TRBD1. The CDR3 covers 14 residues. Trimming at V came to 1 base and at J to 11 bases, leaving 8 bases not matched to a gene. Germline V lookup: CDR1 SGHAT, CDR2 FQNNGV. CDR3 amino acids: CASSLADRGMVAFF. The CDR3 DNA reads as TGTGCCAGCAGCTTAGCGGACAGGGGAATGGTGGCTTTCTTT.

V is TRBV2 and J is TRBJ2-7; 8 nucleotides align to TRBD1. This CDR3 is 16 amino acids long. Germline-derived CDR1 and CDR2 are SNHLY and FYNNEI. Trimming at V came to 3 bases and at J to 2 bases, leaving 9 bases not matched to a gene. CDR3 sequence reads: CASSDLPDRATYEQYF. The CDR3 DNA follows: TGTGCCAGCAGTGACTTGCCGGACAGGGCCACCTACGAGCAGTACTTC.

This clone came up once. V and J are TRBV19 and TRBJ2-1, with a tentative D call TRBD1 (6 bases). CDR3 length: 15 residues. V was shortened by 5 bases and J by 3 bases, with 14 bases between the two germline ends. Germline CDR1 and CDR2: LNHDA and SQIVND (reference sequence). CDR3 nucleotides: TGTGCCAGTAGTCCCATGGACAGCGTCTACAATGAGCAGTTCTTC. It specifies CASSPMDSVYNEQFF.

This clone has only one observation. J is TRBJ2-7 and V is TRBV9; TRBD1 matches at 7 bases. Germline CDR1 and CDR2: SGDLS and YYNGEE. J gave up 5 bases and V 4 bases, and 12 bases lay outside the gene matches. This CDR3 has 15 residues. In DNA, the CDR3 is TGTGCCAGCAGCCCCCGGACAGGTAGAGGGAACGAGCAGTACTTC. Translated: CASSPRTGRGNEQYF.

CDR3 loop: CASSLKSGRAGSYNEQFF. The CDR3 region has the DNA TGTGCCAGCAGCTTAAAAAGCGGGAGGGCCGGCTCCTACAATGAGCAGTTCTTC. This chain uses TRBV11-3 with TRBJ2-1; 10 nucleotides line up with TRBD2. Unmatched junction bases numbered 7, after V lost 2 bases and J lost 0 bases. CDR3 size: 18 residues. The germline CDR1 and CDR2 sequences are SGHNT and YENEEA.

This clone was observed a few times. The chain recombines TRBV4-3 with TRBJ1-2; D possibly corresponds to TRBD1 (5 bases). In germline, CDR1 is LGHNA, CDR2 YSLEER. V was pared by 0 bases and J by 0 bases, with 11 bases between. CDR3 length: 16 residues. CDR3 residues: CASSQERTQTNYGYTF. The CDR3 region has the DNA TGCGCCAGCAGCCAAGAGAGGACACAGACTAACTATGGCTACACCTTC.

This clone was detected once. The V and J genes are TRBV19 and TRBJ2-7, with TRBD1 identical over 10 bases. The CDR3 totals 15 residues. The trim removed 6 bases at V and 2 bases at J, leaving 7 bases unmatched. Germline V gene lookup returns CDR1 LNHDA and CDR2 SQIVND (reference sequence). CDR3: CASSLSGTGAYEQYF. DNA for the CDR3: TGTGCCAGTAGCCTGAGCGGGACAGGGGCCTACGAGCAGTACTTC.

A few counts support this clone. J is TRBJ1-1 and V is TRBV28, with TRBD1 matching 7 bases. Germline CDR1 and CDR2: MDHEN and SYDVKM. The CDR3 loop spans 16 amino acids. V was pared by 2 bases and J by 0 bases, with 6 bases of the junction left unmatched. In DNA form, the CDR3 reads TGTGCCAGCAGTTTACAGGGACAGTCGATGAACACTGAAGCTTTCTTT. This encodes CASSLQGQSMNTEAFF. The whole variable domain, filled in from reference TRBV28 and TRBJ1-1, reads DVKVTQSSRYLVKRTGEKVFLECVQDMDHENMFWYRQDPGLGLRLIYFSYDVKMKEKGDIPEGYSVSREKKERFSLILESASTNQTSMYLCASSLQGQSMNTEAFFGQGTRLTVV.

V gene TRBV7-3 combines with J gene TRBJ2-3; the D gene is possibly TRBD1 (6 bases). V shed 5 bases and J shed 4 bases, with 13 bases lying between them. Germline V lookup: CDR1 SGHTA, CDR2 FQGTGA. The CDR3 is made up of 14 amino acids. The CDR3 DNA reads as TGTGCCAGCAGCCACGGACAGTCCGCAGATACGCAGTATTTT. Translating gives CASSHGQSADTQYF.

CDR3 residues: CSVGGYGQGPSGNTIYF. Written as DNA, the CDR3 is TGCAGCGTTGGGGGATATGGGCAGGGGCCCTCTGGAAACACCATATATTTT. V and J are TRBV29-1 and TRBJ1-3; tentative D call: TRBD1 (6 bases). Trimming removed 4 bases at V and 0 bases at J, with 19 bases between. Germline CDR1 and CDR2: SQVTM and ANQGSEA. There are 17 residues in the CDR3.

The V and J genes are TRBV19 and TRBJ2-1; TRBD2 is a possible D gene (7 bases). This CDR3 has 17 residues. V was clipped by 4 bases and J by 6 bases, with 22 bases between them. Per the germline V gene, CDR1 is LNHDA and CDR2 is SQIVND (reference sequence). The CDR3 DNA reads as TGTGCCAGTAGTAGCGAGGGGAGGGGGGCCCCACGCAATGAGCAGTTCTTC. Translation: CASSSEGRGAPRNEQFF. Using reference TRBV19 and TRBJ2-1 for the parts outside the CDR3, the full variable domain is DGGITQSPKYLFRKEGQNVTLSCEQNLNHDAMYWYRQDPGQGLRLIYYSQIVNDFQKGDIAEGYSVSREKKESFPLTVTSAQKNPTAFYLCASSSEGRGAPRNEQFFGPGTRLTVL.

The chain is built from TRBV6-2 or TRBV6-3 and TRBJ2-5; 9 bases are shared with TRBD2. The length of the CDR3 is 14 residues. Germline V CDR1 and CDR2: MNHEY, SVGEGT. V shed 4 bases, J shed 4 bases, and the junction held 4 bases outside the gene matches. The CDR3 sequence: CASSLAGVLETQYF. CDR3 nucleotide sequence: TGTGCCAGCAGTTTAGCGGGAGTGCTAGAGACCCAGTACTTC.

The gene calls are TRBV19 and TRBJ2-3; D may be TRBD2 (5 bases). Germline loops: CDR1 LNHDA, CDR2 SQIVND (reference sequence). V was clipped by 6 bases and J by 3 bases, with 28 bases between them. This CDR3 contains 19 residues. CDR3 bases: TGTGCCAGTAGCAAAAGGCGGAGCGGACTGGACCGAAGGACAGATACGCAGTATTTT. It codes for CASSKRRSGLDRRTDTQYF.